Detailed here is one TCR beta chain. Trimming shortened V by 3 bases and J by 0 bases, and 3 bases separated the two germline ends. The CDR3 has 14 residues. Germline-derived CDR1 and CDR2 are SEHNR and FQNEAQ (reference sequence). This entry belongs to a study of blood T cell repertoires in COVID-19. Study-wide context: Donors in the United States, Italy and Spain gave samples during acute or convalescent COVID-19.

Residents of 24 US areas, aged about 18 to 95 years, made up the participants. Method: immunoSEQ multiplex PCR; TCRdb's copy keeps in-frame clones and lacks some. The sample includes roughly 230,000 clones, around 87% of them seen just once. The source of this sequence is a man under 40 in a cohort exposed to, infected with or recovered from COVID-19 (not recorded which). What was sequenced was PBMCs or T cells enriched from blood (not recorded which). The V call is TRBV7-9, the J call TRBJ2-6; D is undetermined. The CDR3 sequence: CASSFSSGANVLTF. In nucleotides, the CDR3 is TGTGCCAGCAGCTTTAGCTCTGGGGCCAACGTCCTGACTTTC.